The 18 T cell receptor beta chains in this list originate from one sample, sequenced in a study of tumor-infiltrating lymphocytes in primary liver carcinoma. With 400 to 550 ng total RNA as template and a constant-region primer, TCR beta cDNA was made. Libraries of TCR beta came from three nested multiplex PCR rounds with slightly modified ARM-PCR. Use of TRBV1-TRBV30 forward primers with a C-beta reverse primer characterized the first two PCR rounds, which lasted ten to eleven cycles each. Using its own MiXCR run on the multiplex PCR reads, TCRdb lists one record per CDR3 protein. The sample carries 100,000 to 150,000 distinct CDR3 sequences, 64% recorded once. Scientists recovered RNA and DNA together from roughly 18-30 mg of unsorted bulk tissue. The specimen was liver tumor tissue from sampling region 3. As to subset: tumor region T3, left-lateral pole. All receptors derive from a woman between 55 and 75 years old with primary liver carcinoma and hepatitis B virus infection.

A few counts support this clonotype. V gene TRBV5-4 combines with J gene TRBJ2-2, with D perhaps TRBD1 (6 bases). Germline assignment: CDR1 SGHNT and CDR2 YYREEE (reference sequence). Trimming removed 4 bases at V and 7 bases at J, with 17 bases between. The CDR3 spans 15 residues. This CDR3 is CASSTKQGTGGELFF. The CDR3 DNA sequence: TGTGCCAGCAGCACAAAACAGGGAACGGGCGGGGAGCTGTTTTTT.

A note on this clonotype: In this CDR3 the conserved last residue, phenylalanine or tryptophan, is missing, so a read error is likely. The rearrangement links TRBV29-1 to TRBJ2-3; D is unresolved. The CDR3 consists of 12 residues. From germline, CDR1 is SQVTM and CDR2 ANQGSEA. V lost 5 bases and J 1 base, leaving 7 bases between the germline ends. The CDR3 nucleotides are TGCAGCGTTATCTCAGGCACAGATACGCAGTATTAT. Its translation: CSVISGTDTQYY.

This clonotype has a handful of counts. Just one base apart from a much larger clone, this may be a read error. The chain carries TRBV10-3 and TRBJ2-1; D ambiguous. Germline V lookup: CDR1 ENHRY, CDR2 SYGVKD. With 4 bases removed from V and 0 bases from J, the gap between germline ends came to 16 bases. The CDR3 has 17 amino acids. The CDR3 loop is CAISVLIAPSSYNEQFF. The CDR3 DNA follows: TGTGCCATCAGTGTTCTCATAGCCCCAAGCTCCTACAATGAGCAGTTCTTC.

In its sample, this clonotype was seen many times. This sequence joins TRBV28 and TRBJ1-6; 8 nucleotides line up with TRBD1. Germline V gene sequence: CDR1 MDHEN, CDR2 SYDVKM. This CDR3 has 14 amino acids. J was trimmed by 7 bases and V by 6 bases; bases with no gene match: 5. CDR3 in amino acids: CASSSGQGNSPLHF. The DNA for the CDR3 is TGTGCCAGCAGCTCAGGACAGGGAAATTCACCCCTCCACTTT.

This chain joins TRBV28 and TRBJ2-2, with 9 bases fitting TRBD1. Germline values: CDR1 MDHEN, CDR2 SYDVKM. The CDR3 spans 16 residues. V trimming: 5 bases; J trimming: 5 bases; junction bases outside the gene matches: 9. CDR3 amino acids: CASSSKQGAETGELFF. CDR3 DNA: TGTGCCAGCAGTAGTAAACAGGGGGCGGAAACCGGGGAGCTGTTTTTT.

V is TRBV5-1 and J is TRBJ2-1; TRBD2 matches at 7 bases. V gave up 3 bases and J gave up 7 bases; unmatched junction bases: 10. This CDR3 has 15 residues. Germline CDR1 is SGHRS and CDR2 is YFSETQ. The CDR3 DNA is TGCGCCAGCAGCTGGGGCGGGAGTTCGGGTAATGAGCAGTTCTTC. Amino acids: CASSWGGSSGNEQFF.

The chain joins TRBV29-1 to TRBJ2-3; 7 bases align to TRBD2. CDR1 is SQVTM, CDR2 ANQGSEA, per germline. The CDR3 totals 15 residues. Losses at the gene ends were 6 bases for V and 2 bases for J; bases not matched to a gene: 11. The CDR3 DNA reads TGCAGCGTCATTAAAAGCGGGGCCAACACAGATACGCAGTATTTT. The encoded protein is CSVIKSGANTDTQYF.

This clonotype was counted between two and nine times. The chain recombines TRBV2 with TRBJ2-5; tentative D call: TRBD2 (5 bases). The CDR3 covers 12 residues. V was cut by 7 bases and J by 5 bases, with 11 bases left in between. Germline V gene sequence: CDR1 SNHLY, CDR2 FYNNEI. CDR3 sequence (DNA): TGTGCCAGCATTCGTTCGGGGGAGACCCAGTACTTC. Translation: CASIRSGETQYF.

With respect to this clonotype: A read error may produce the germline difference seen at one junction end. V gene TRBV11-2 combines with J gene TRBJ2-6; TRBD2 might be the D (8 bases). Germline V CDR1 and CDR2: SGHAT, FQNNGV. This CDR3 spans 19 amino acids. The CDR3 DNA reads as TGTGCCAGCAGTCCGGGACAGTTCTGGACTAGCTCTGGGGCCAAGGTCCTGGCTTTC. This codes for CASSPGQFWTSSGAKVLAF. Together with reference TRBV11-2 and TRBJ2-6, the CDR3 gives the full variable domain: EAGVAQSPRYKIIEKRQSVAFWCNPISGHATLYWYQQILGQGPKLLIQFQNNGVVDDSQLPKDRFSAERLKGVDSTLKIQPAKLEDSAVYLCASSPGQFWTSSGAKVLAFGAGSRLTVL.

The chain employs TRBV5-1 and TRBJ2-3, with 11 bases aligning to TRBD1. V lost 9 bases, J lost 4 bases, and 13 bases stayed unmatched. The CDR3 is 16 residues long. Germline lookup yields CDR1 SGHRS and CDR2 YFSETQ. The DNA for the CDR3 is TGCGCCACGCAGCGAGGGACAGGGGGTATGGCAGATACGCAGTATTTT. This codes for CATQRGTGGMADTQYF. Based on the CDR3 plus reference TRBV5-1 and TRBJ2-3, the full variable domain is KAGVTQTPRYLIKTRGQQVTLSCSPISGHRSVSWYQQTPGQGLQFLFEYFSETQRNKGNFPGRFSGRQFSNSRSEMNVSTLELGDSALYLCATQRGTGGMADTQYFGPGTRLTVL.

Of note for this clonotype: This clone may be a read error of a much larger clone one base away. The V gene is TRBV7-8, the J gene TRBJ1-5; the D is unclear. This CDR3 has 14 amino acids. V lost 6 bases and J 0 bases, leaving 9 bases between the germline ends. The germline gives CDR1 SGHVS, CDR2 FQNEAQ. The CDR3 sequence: CASRARSSNQPQHF. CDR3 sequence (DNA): TGTGCCAGCAGAGCCAGGTCTAGCAATCAGCCCCAGCATTTT.

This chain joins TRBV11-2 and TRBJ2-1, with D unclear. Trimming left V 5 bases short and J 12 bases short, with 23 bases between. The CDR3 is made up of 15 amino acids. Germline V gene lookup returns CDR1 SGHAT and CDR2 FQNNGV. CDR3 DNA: TGTGCCAGCAGCCGTAGGCCAGTGGAGTCGGGTGGGCAGTTCTTC. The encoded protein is CASSRRPVESGGQFF.

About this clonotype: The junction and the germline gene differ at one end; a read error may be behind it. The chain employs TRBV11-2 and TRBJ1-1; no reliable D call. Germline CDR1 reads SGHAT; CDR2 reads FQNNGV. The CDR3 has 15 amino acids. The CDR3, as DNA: TGTACCAGCAGCTTTAGTCAGCACAAGACCTCGGGGGCTTTCTTT. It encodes CTSSFSQHKTSGAFF. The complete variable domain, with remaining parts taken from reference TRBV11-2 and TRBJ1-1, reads EAGVAQSPRYKIIEKRQSVAFWCNPISGHATLYWYQQILGQGPKLLIQFQNNGVVDDSQLPKDRFSAERLKGVDSTLKIQPAKLEDSAVYLCTSSFSQHKTSGAFFGQGTRLTVV.

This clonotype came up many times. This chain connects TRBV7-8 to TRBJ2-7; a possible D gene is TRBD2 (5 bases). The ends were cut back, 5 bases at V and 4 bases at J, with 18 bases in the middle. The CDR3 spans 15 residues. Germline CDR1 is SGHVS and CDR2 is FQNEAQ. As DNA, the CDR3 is TGTGCCAGCAGCCTACGGACTGGGAGCACTTACGAGCAGTACTTC. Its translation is CASSLRTGSTYEQYF.

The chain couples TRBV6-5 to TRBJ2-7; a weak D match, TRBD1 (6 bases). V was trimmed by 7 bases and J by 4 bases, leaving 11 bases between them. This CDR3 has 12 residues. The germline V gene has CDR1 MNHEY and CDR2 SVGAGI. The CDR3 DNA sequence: TGTGCCAGCATCTCCAGGGGTTACGAGCAGTACTTC. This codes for CASISRGYEQYF.

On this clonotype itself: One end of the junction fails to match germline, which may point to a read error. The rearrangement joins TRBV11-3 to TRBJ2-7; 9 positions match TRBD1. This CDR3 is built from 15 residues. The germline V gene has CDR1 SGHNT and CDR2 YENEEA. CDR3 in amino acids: CASSPGTGGDYERYF. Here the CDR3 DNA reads TGTGCCAGCAGCCCCGGAACAGGGGGCGACTACGAGCGGTACTTC. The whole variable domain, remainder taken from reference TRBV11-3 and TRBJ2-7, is EAGVVQSPRYKIIEKKQPVAFWCNPISGHNTLYWYLQNLGQGPELLIRYENEEAVDDSQLPKDRFSAERLKGVDSTLKIQPAELGDSAVYLCASSPGTGGDYERYFGPGTRLTVT.

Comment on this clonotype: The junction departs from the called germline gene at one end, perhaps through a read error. The CDR3 DNA sequence: TGTGCCAGCAGTTTTCAGCCGGGAGCGGGGGCAGATAAGCAGTATTTT. It encodes CASSFQPGAGADKQYF. The chain combines TRBV12-3 or TRBV12-4 with TRBJ2-3; TRBD2 aligns across 8 bases. This CDR3 has 16 residues.

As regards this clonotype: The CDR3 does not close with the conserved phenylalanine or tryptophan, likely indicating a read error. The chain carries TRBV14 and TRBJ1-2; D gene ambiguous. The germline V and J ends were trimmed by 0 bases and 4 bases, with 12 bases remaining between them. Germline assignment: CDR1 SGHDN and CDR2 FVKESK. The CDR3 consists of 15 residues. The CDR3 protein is CASSQDPDLSYGYTL. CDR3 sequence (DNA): TGTGCCAGCAGCCAAGATCCAGACTTGAGCTATGGCTACACCTTG.